The 17 T cell receptor beta chains in this list originate from one sample, sequenced in a study of T cell changes during pregnancy in multiple sclerosis. Generated by immunoSEQ multiplex PCR, the TCRdb table keeps only in-frame clones and is missing some. Among 90,000 or so clones, 92% were seen once, and the ten largest hold less than 2%. The sample here was peripheral blood, taken in the first trimester of pregnancy. All receptors come from a female donor with multiple sclerosis, enrolled in a pregnancy study.

This chain connects TRBV19 to TRBJ2-6, with 8 bases aligning to TRBD1. CDR1 LNHDA and CDR2 SQIVND come from the germline V gene (reference sequence). V shed 7 bases, J shed 4 bases, and the junction held 15 bases outside the gene matches. This CDR3 spans 18 amino acids. This CDR3 is CASTTTGGGREGANVLTF. In DNA, the CDR3 is TGTGCCAGTACTACCACAGGGGGTGGAAGGGAAGGGGCCAACGTCCTGACTTTC.

The V and J genes are TRBV25-1 and TRBJ2-4; D gene uncertain. Germline V gives CDR1 MGHDK, CDR2 SYGVNS. The CDR3 contains 13 residues. The V end lost 2 bases, the J end lost 4 bases, and 6 bases lay between the germline ends. The CDR3 DNA sequence: TGTGCCAGCAGTGAACCCCAGAAAAACATTCAGTACTTC. Encoded protein: CASSEPQKNIQYF.

The chain carries TRBV29-1 and TRBJ2-7, with 11 bases matching TRBD1. The CDR3 length is 12 residues. Unmatched junction bases numbered 7, after V lost 8 bases and J lost 7 bases. Germline CDR1 is SQVTM and CDR2 is ANQGSEA. The CDR3, as DNA: TGCAGCATCGGACAGGGGGCGCAGGAGCAGTACTTC. It encodes CSIGQGAQEQYF.

The V gene is TRBV2, the J gene TRBJ1-5; D is possibly TRBD1 (5 bases). The CDR3 has 15 amino acids. Trimming took off 2 bases at V and 4 bases at J, with 12 bases between the two ends. Germline CDR1 SNHLY, CDR2 FYNNEI. CDR3 in amino acids: CASSEWGVSNQPQHF. In DNA form, the CDR3 reads TGTGCCAGCAGTGAATGGGGGGTATCAAATCAGCCCCAGCATTTT. Full variable domain (missing parts from reference TRBV2 and TRBJ1-5): EPEVTQTPSHQVTQMGQEVILRCVPISNHLYFYWYRQILGQKVEFLVSFYNNEISEKSEIFDDQFSVERPDGSNFTLKIRSTKLEDSAMYFCASSEWGVSNQPQHFGDGTRLSIL.

The chain joins TRBV15 to TRBJ2-1, with a tentative D call TRBD2 (6 bases). Looked up from germline, CDR1 is LNHNV and CDR2 is YYDKDF (reference sequence). There are 16 residues in the CDR3. V lost 3 bases to trimming and J lost 2 bases, with 14 bases between them. CDR3 coding DNA: TGTGCCACCAGCAGTCCGGGAGAGGAGGCCTACAATGAGCAGTTCTTC. Amino acid sequence: CATSSPGEEAYNEQFF.

The chain employs TRBV6-5 and TRBJ1-1; D is possibly TRBD1 (5 bases). The CDR3 extends over 13 amino acids. Germline assignment: CDR1 MNHEY and CDR2 SVGAGI. Trimming left V 2 bases short and J 6 bases short, with 10 bases between. In DNA form, the CDR3 reads TGTGCCAGCAGTTACACAGGTTTCCCTGAAGCTTTCTTT. Translated, it gives CASSYTGFPEAFF.

The gene calls are TRBV25-1 and TRBJ2-2, with D possibly matching TRBD1 (5 bases). The CDR3 sequence is 16 residues long. From germline, CDR1 is MGHDK and CDR2 SYGVNS. V was trimmed by 1 base and J by 3 bases, leaving 12 bases between them. Written as DNA, the CDR3 is TGTGCCAGCAGTGAATTGGCAGGGTGGGACACCGGGGAGCTGTTTTTT. It codes for CASSELAGWDTGELFF.

This chain uses TRBV7-9 with TRBJ2-1; D is unresolved. V lost 1 base to trimming and J lost 14 bases, with 12 bases between them. Looked up from germline, CDR1 is SEHNR and CDR2 is FQNEAQ (reference sequence). This CDR3 region has 12 residues. CDR3: CASSLVLFSEFF. As DNA, the CDR3 is TGTGCCAGCAGCTTAGTTCTATTTTCTGAGTTCTTC.

The J gene is TRBJ2-5, the V gene TRBV4-1, with D tentatively TRBD1 (5 bases). Germline V CDR1 and CDR2: MGHRA, YSYEKL. The CDR3 sequence is 13 residues long. Trimming left V 4 bases short and J 5 bases short, with 11 bases between. CDR3 sequence reads: CASSLRGGETQYF. In DNA form, the CDR3 reads TGCGCCAGCAGCCTTAGGGGTGGCGAGACCCAGTACTTC.

The genes are TRBV7-8 and TRBJ1-1; the match to TRBD1 covers 7 bases. Germline CDR1 and CDR2: SGHVS and FQNEAQ. Trimming removed 3 bases from V and 4 bases from J; junction bases left unmatched: 2. This CDR3 comprises 13 residues. The CDR3: CASSFRDSTEAFF. The CDR3 region has the DNA TGTGCCAGCAGCTTCCGGGACAGCACTGAAGCTTTCTTT.

The chain has TRBV19 and TRBJ2-1, with TRBD1 as a possible D gene (5 bases). The V end lost 5 bases, the J end lost 5 bases, and 10 bases lay between the germline ends. The CDR3 runs to 13 residues. Germline assignment: CDR1 LNHDA and CDR2 SQIVND (reference sequence). The CDR3 here is CASSQGRNNEQFF. The CDR3 DNA sequence: TGTGCCAGTAGTCAGGGTAGGAACAATGAGCAGTTCTTC.

The V gene is TRBV10-1, the J gene TRBJ1-2; D is possibly TRBD1 (6 bases). CDR1 is WNHNN, CDR2 SYGVQD, per germline (reference sequence). This CDR3 contains 13 residues. Trimming pared 2 bases from V and 4 bases from J, leaving 8 bases between. CDR3 in amino acids: CASSETGRYGYTF. The CDR3, as DNA: TGCGCCAGCAGTGAGACAGGGCGCTATGGCTACACCTTC.

The V and J genes are TRBV18 and TRBJ2-7; no reliable D call. This CDR3 is built from 12 residues. Germline lookup yields CDR1 KGHSH and CDR2 LQKENI. V was pared by 2 bases and J by 4 bases, with 6 bases between. The CDR3 region is CASSPIDYEQYF. In DNA, the CDR3 is TGTGCCAGCTCACCAATAGATTACGAGCAGTACTTC.

The gene calls are TRBV7-2 and TRBJ2-7, with D hard to call. The CDR3 is made up of 16 amino acids. V lost 5 bases to trimming and J lost 0 bases, with 17 bases between them. Looked up from germline, CDR1 is SGHTA and CDR2 is FQGNSA. The CDR3 here is CASSPRRGSSSYEQYF. Here the CDR3 DNA reads TGTGCCAGCAGCCCTCGCCGCGGATCCTCCTCCTACGAGCAGTACTTC.

The genes are TRBV4-1 and TRBJ2-2; D is unresolved. Trimming stripped 0 bases from V and 6 bases from J, with 11 bases between. The CDR3 is made up of 15 amino acids. Germline loops: CDR1 MGHRA, CDR2 YSYEKL. CDR3 sequence (DNA): TGCGCCAGCAGCCAAGAACGCAGTATTTCCGGGGAGCTGTTTTTT. It codes for CASSQERSISGELFF.

The J gene is TRBJ2-7, the V gene TRBV28; 8 positions agree with TRBD1. There are 15 residues in the CDR3. The V segment lost 6 bases and the J segment 6 bases; nucleotides outside the gene matches: 13. Germline CDR1 and CDR2: MDHEN and SYDVKM. The CDR3 loop is CASRFEAGGLSEQYF. The CDR3 DNA is TGTGCCAGCAGATTTGAGGCAGGGGGCCTGTCCGAGCAGTACTTC. The full variable domain, rest sourced from reference TRBV28 and TRBJ2-7, is DVKVTQSSRYLVKRTGEKVFLECVQDMDHENMFWYRQDPGLGLRLIYFSYDVKMKEKGDIPEGYSVSREKKERFSLILESASTNQTSMYLCASRFEAGGLSEQYFGPGTRLTVT.

V usage is TRBV6-4 and J usage is TRBJ1-5, with TRBD1 matching 9 bases. V lost 5 bases and J lost 2; bases outside the gene matches: 10. The CDR3 is 17 residues long. Germline-derived CDR1 and CDR2 are MRHNA and SNTAGT. The CDR3 DNA reads as TGTGCCAGCAGTCGGGACAGGGTATCGGCTGGCAATCAGCCCCAGCATTTT. Its translation: CASSRDRVSAGNQPQHF.